This T cell receptor (beta chain) comes out of a study of T-cell memory formation after mild COVID-19. Trimming removed 1 base from V and 0 bases from J, with 10 bases in between. CDR1 and CDR2 from the germline V gene are LNHDA and SQIVND (reference sequence). The CDR3 sequence is 15 residues long. This clonotype has more than one count but fewer than ten. Constant-segment primers served in 5'RACE that generated TCR alpha and TCR beta cDNA libraries bearing sample barcodes and UMIs. TCRdb reprocessed the 5' RACE reads via MiXCR and lists one record per CDR3 protein. The repertoire includes about 130,000 distinct CDR3 sequences, approximately 6.2% of them detected once, and roughly 2.2% sits in the top ten.

The sequencing sample was made of PBMCs or a T cell subset sorted from them (not recorded which). The TCR was taken from an adult woman who had mild COVID-19 (a few samples of this study predate the infection). Cell type and time point are not known. The V gene is TRBV19, the J gene TRBJ2-7, with a weak D call TRBD1 (6 bases). CDR3: CASSIAGGHSYEQYF. As DNA, the CDR3 is TGTGCCAGTAGTATAGCTGGGGGACACTCCTACGAGCAGTACTTC.